One sample yielded the 32 T cell receptor beta chains listed below, sequenced in a study of T cell repertoires in cytomegalovirus infection. TCRdb used MiXCR to reprocess the reads, holding one entry per CDR3 protein. Of 180,000 or so distinct CDR3 sequences in the sample, 15% to 20% were seen once. The sample taken for sequencing was CD8+ T cells from PBMCs. The receptors stem from a human donor in good health (CMV status not recorded). Some clones in this sample may be carry-over from other donors' samples.

There are a few counts of this clonotype. The chain is built from TRBV7-2 and TRBJ2-1; D is tentatively TRBD1 or TRBD2 (5 bases each). The V and J ends lost 4 bases and 4 bases respectively, with 17 bases between them. Germline V lookup: CDR1 SGHTA, CDR2 FQGNSA. The CDR3 has 16 amino acids. The chain's CDR3 is CASSSSTGTPYNEQFF. The CDR3 bases are TGTGCCAGCAGCTCATCTACCGGGACGCCTTACAATGAGCAGTTCTTC.

This clonotype appeared a few times. The CDR3 region is CASISDRGYEQYF. CDR3 coding DNA: TGTGCCAGCATCTCGGACAGGGGATACGAGCAGTACTTC. The V and J genes are TRBV7-9 and TRBJ2-7; 9 positions match TRBD1. Germline trimming cut 7 bases from V and 4 bases from J; bases unmatched to any gene: 5. CDR1 SEHNR and CDR2 FQNEAQ come from the germline V gene (reference sequence). CDR3 length: 13 residues.

Concerning this clonotype: At one end the junction does not follow the germline gene, possibly because of a read error. This chain joins TRBV4-1 and TRBJ1-1; possibly TRBD1 for D (5 bases). This CDR3 is 16 amino acids long. CDR1 is MGHRA and CDR2 is YSYEKL in the germline V gene. The CDR3 nucleotides are TGCTCCAGCAGCCAAGAAGAGGTCAGCTGGGGGACTGAAGCTTTCTTT. This sequence encodes CSSSQEEVSWGTEAFF.

V and J are TRBV6-6 and TRBJ1-4; perhaps TRBD1 as D (5 bases). Trimming took off 3 bases at V and 8 bases at J, with 7 bases between the two ends. This CDR3 has 12 residues. CDR1 MNHNY and CDR2 SVGAGI come from the germline V gene (reference sequence). CDR3 sequence reads: CASSYWGEKLFF. Written as DNA, the CDR3 is TGTGCCAGCAGTTATTGGGGCGAAAAACTGTTTTTT.

The J gene is TRBJ2-2, the V gene TRBV4-3; 11 nucleotides line up with TRBD2. This CDR3 has 18 amino acids. The V gene end was trimmed by 0 bases and the J gene end by 0 bases; junction bases not matched to a gene: 3. Germline loops: CDR1 LGHNA, CDR2 YSLEER. CDR3 sequence reads: CASSQDRLAGTNTGELFF. In nucleotides, the CDR3 is TGCGCCAGCAGCCAAGATCGACTAGCGGGGACGAACACCGGGGAGCTGTTTTTT.

The chain has TRBV4-1 and TRBJ1-4, with a possible D match to TRBD1 (6 bases). The CDR3 extends over 20 amino acids. Germline CDR1 reads MGHRA; CDR2 reads YSYEKL. V was clipped by 1 base and J by 0 bases, with 21 bases between them. CDR3 sequence: CASSQAPGGRKRATNEKLFF. CDR3 coding DNA: TGCGCCAGCAGCCAAGCCCCCGGGGGCCGGAAACGTGCAACTAATGAAAAACTGTTTTTT.

V gene TRBV7-9 combines with J gene TRBJ1-2; D is possibly TRBD1 (6 bases). Germline V lookup: CDR1 SEHNR, CDR2 FQNEAQ (reference sequence). Trimming left V 1 base short and J 6 bases short, with 15 bases between. The CDR3 consists of 15 residues. CDR3 nucleotides: TGTGCCAGCAGCTTAGGGTCCGGGACACCTGATGGCTACACCTTC. This sequence encodes CASSLGSGTPDGYTF.

There are a few counts of this clonotype. The rearrangement links TRBV28 to TRBJ1-1, with 7 bases fitting TRBD1. Unmatched junction bases numbered 4, after V lost 2 bases and J lost 1 base. CDR1 and CDR2 from the germline V gene are MDHEN and SYDVKM. This CDR3 has 15 amino acids. Here the CDR3 reads CASSLTGDRNTEAFF. The CDR3 DNA is TGTGCCAGCAGTTTAACCGGGGACAGGAACACTGAAGCTTTCTTT.

There are a few counts of this clonotype. This chain uses TRBV12-3 or TRBV12-4 with TRBJ2-3, with TRBD2 matching over 7 bases. The V segment lost 8 bases and the J segment 2 bases; nucleotides outside the gene matches: 10. The CDR3 is 15 residues long. CDR3 in amino acids: CASSDGGGFTDTQYF. As DNA, the CDR3 is TGTGCCAGCTCTGATGGGGGGGGATTCACAGATACGCAGTATTTT.

The chain links TRBV7-9 to TRBJ1-6; a possible D gene is TRBD1 (5 bases). The CDR3 spans 15 residues. V shed 1 base and J shed 6 bases, with 10 bases lying between them. The V gene's germline CDR1 is SEHNR and CDR2 FQNEAQ (reference sequence). In DNA form, the CDR3 reads TGTGCCAGCAGCTTAGTCCGGGGCAGTAATTCACCCCTCCACTTT. Translation: CASSLVRGSNSPLHF.

This clonotype has just a few counts. The germline gene is not matched at one end of the junction; a read error may be the cause. V usage is TRBV25-1 and J usage is TRBJ1-1, with D tentatively TRBD1 (6 bases). CDR3 size: 16 residues. Germline values: CDR1 MGHDK, CDR2 SYGVNS. CDR3 DNA sequence: TGTGCCAGCAGTAAATACGAGGGGGGTATGAACACTGAAGCTTTCTTT. It specifies CASSKYEGGMNTEAFF.

This clonotype was observed a handful of times. The chain is built from TRBV28 and TRBJ2-1, with 10 positions matching TRBD2. The trim removed 5 bases at V and 3 bases at J, leaving 4 bases unmatched. The germline gives CDR1 MDHEN, CDR2 SYDVKM. This CDR3 has 15 residues. The CDR3 sequence is CASSPTSGNYNEQFF. Here the CDR3 DNA reads TGTGCCAGCAGTCCAACTAGCGGGAACTACAATGAGCAGTTCTTC.

This clonotype was counted ten times or more. This chain joins TRBV7-6 and TRBJ2-7, with 9 positions matching TRBD1. There are 14 residues in the CDR3. Germline trimming cut 6 bases from V and 2 bases from J; bases unmatched to any gene: 5. Germline V gene sequence: CDR1 SGHVS, CDR2 FNYEAQ. CDR3 sequence (DNA): TGTGCCAGCAGTCCTGGGACAGGGACCTACGAGCAGTACTTC. This codes for CASSPGTGTYEQYF.

There are a few counts of this clonotype. Here the CDR3 DNA reads TGCAGCGTTCCACGGCCGGTAGGACAGCCCCACACTGAAGCTTTCTTT. The encoded protein is CSVPRPVGQPHTEAFF. The rearrangement uses TRBV29-1 and TRBJ1-1; D might be TRBD1 (6 bases). The V end was cut by 5 bases, the J end by 3 bases, with 22 bases between. From germline, CDR1 is SQVTM and CDR2 ANQGSEA. The CDR3 has 16 residues. The full variable domain, completed using reference TRBV29-1 and TRBJ1-1, is SAVISQKPSRDICQRGTSLTIQCQVDSQVTMMFWYRQQPGQSLTLIATANQGSEATYESGFVIDKFPISRPNLTFSTLTVSNMSPEDSSIYLCSVPRPVGQPHTEAFFGQGTRLTVV.

The genes are TRBV29-1 and TRBJ1-4; D not certain. Trimming pared 4 bases from V and 8 bases from J, leaving 5 bases between. CDR3 length: 10 amino acids. Per the germline V gene, CDR1 is SQVTM and CDR2 is ANQGSEA. The CDR3 DNA follows: TGCAGCGTTGTGGGGGAAAAACTGTTTTTT. Translation: CSVVGEKLFF.

The genes are TRBV7-9 and TRBJ1-1; TRBD1 might be the D (5 bases). Deletions cut 2 bases from V and 1 base from J, with 11 bases between. The CDR3 sequence is 15 residues long. Per the germline V gene, CDR1 is SEHNR and CDR2 is FQNEAQ (reference sequence). The CDR3 reads CASSLIQGWNTEAFF. For the CDR3, the DNA is TGTGCCAGCAGCTTAATTCAGGGTTGGAACACTGAAGCTTTCTTT.

The CDR3 spells CAISELRDKAEAFF. The CDR3 nucleotides are TGTGCCATCAGTGAGTTACGGGATAAGGCTGAAGCTTTCTTT. The genes are TRBV10-3 and TRBJ1-1; D gene unclear. Germline V lookup: CDR1 ENHRY, CDR2 SYGVKD. The V end lost 1 base, the J end lost 6 bases, and 12 bases lay between the germline ends. This CDR3 has 14 residues.

CDR3 DNA sequence: TGTGCCAGCAGCTCTCCGGGACTAGCGGGGGGCCCTCACTCTGGGGCCAACGTCCTGACTTTC. Translating it yields CASSSPGLAGGPHSGANVLTF. The chain has TRBV7-9 and TRBJ2-6, with TRBD2 identical over 15 bases. The CDR3 is 21 amino acids. CDR1 SEHNR and CDR2 FQNEAQ come from the germline V gene (reference sequence). The V gene end was trimmed by 4 bases and the J gene end by 0 bases; junction bases not matched to a gene: 10.

The chain is built from TRBV6-2 or TRBV6-3 and TRBJ1-1; 8 nucleotides match TRBD1. Germline assignment: CDR1 MNHEY and CDR2 SVGEGT. The junction had 14 bases not matched to a gene; V was cut back by 5 bases and J by 0 bases. This CDR3 comprises 18 residues. DNA for the CDR3: TGTGCCAGCAGTCACGACAGGGGCGAACCACTAATGAACACTGAAGCTTTCTTT. It specifies CASSHDRGEPLMNTEAFF.

This clonotype was observed a handful of times. The V gene is TRBV5-5, the J gene TRBJ2-7; D ambiguous. With 0 bases removed from V and 0 bases from J, the gap between germline ends came to 4 bases. Germline CDR1 reads SGHKS; CDR2 reads YYEKEE (reference sequence). The length of the CDR3 is 13 residues. In DNA, the CDR3 is TGTGCCAGCAGCTTGGAGTCCTCCTACGAGCAGTACTTC. Translated, it gives CASSLESSYEQYF.

This sequence joins TRBV19 and TRBJ2-7, with a weak D call TRBD2 (6 bases). Germline CDR1 is LNHDA and CDR2 is SQIVND (reference sequence). V dropped 3 bases and J dropped 3 bases, with 12 bases sitting between them. CDR3 length: 14 amino acids. DNA for the CDR3: TGTGCCAGTAGTATGGGGACTGTCCTCTACGAGCAGTACTTC. As protein: CASSMGTVLYEQYF.

The chain couples TRBV20-1 to TRBJ2-7; D perhaps matches TRBD2 (6 bases). Trimming removed 5 bases at V and 4 bases at J, with 21 bases between. Germline V gives CDR1 DFQATT, CDR2 SNEGSKA (reference sequence). The CDR3 is 15 amino acids. The CDR3 coding sequence is TGCAGTGCTCCTCCCGGGGAGGCGCCAACATACGAGCAGTACTTC. Its translation: CSAPPGEAPTYEQYF.

This clonotype was detected only a few times. J is TRBJ1-1 and V is TRBV7-9; D is unresolved. The germline gives CDR1 SEHNR, CDR2 FQNEAQ (reference sequence). The V gene lost 1 base and the J gene lost 1 base, with 10 bases spanning the gap. CDR3 size: 15 residues. CDR3 amino acids: CASSLVAGANTEAFF. DNA for the CDR3: TGTGCCAGCAGCTTAGTAGCGGGCGCGAACACTGAAGCTTTCTTT. Filled out from reference TRBV7-9 and TRBJ1-1, the complete variable domain reads DTGVSQNPRHKITKRGQNVTFRCDPISEHNRLYWYRQTLGQGPEFLTYFQNEAQLEKSRLLSDRFSAERPKGSFSTLEIQRTEQGDSAMYLCASSLVAGANTEAFFGQGTRLTVV.

J is TRBJ1-2 and V is TRBV20-1, with TRBD1 as a possible D gene (5 bases). CDR1 is DFQATT and CDR2 is SNEGSKA in the germline V gene (reference sequence). Trimming stripped 0 bases from V and 3 bases from J, with 14 bases between. The CDR3 extends over 15 amino acids. The CDR3 loop reads CSARDGAGSDYGYTF. In DNA form, the CDR3 reads TGCAGTGCTAGAGATGGCGCAGGGAGCGACTATGGCTACACCTTC.

The sample holds many counts of this clonotype. The rearrangement links TRBV7-9 to TRBJ1-1, with no clear D. CDR3 length: 11 amino acids. Germline loops: CDR1 SEHNR, CDR2 FQNEAQ (reference sequence). The germline V and J ends were trimmed by 6 bases and 3 bases, with 5 bases remaining between them. The CDR3, as DNA: TGTGCCAGCAGTCTCGACACTGAAGCTTTCTTT. This gives the protein CASSLDTEAFF.

There are many counts of this clonotype. The chain has TRBV20-1 and TRBJ2-5; D is unresolved. Germline V gives CDR1 DFQATT, CDR2 SNEGSKA (reference sequence). Trimming cost V 0 bases and J 5 bases, with 13 bases left between them. This CDR3 has 14 amino acids. CDR3 DNA sequence: TGCAGTGCTAGAGATCCTATCCCTGGGGAGACCCAGTACTTC. Its protein is CSARDPIPGETQYF.

Here the CDR3 DNA reads TGTGCCAGCAGACAGGTTACCTATAGCAATCAGCCCCAGCATTTT. The encoded protein is CASRQVTYSNQPQHF. This chain connects TRBV6-2 or TRBV6-3 to TRBJ1-5, with D tentatively TRBD1 (5 bases). The V gene's germline CDR1 is MNHEY and CDR2 SVGEGT. The CDR3 contains 15 residues. The V end lost 6 bases, the J end lost 0 bases, and 12 bases lay between the germline ends.

This clonotype was picked up a small number of times. This chain joins TRBV7-3 and TRBJ1-6, with TRBD1 matching over 8 bases. CDR1 SGHTA and CDR2 FQGTGA come from the germline V gene. The CDR3 consists of 16 residues. V gave up 0 bases and J gave up 7 bases; unmatched junction bases: 5. CDR3 protein: CASSLTRQGLNSPLHF. As DNA, the CDR3 is TGTGCCAGCAGCTTAACGAGACAGGGGTTAAATTCACCCCTCCACTTT.

This clonotype was counted between two and nine times. The CDR3 region is CAIPNLDLGREQYF. CDR3 nucleotides: TGTGCCATCCCTAATTTAGACCTAGGACGCGAGCAGTACTTC. The chain recombines TRBV6-2 or TRBV6-3 with TRBJ2-7, with D uncertain. The CDR3 consists of 14 residues. V was cut by 10 bases and J by 6 bases, with 22 bases left in between. Germline-derived CDR1 and CDR2 are MNHEY and SVGEGT.

This clonotype was observed many times. The rearrangement joins TRBV7-2 to TRBJ2-1; either TRBD1 or TRBD2 may fit D (5 bases each). V lost 5 bases, J lost 2 bases, and 13 bases lay in between. The germline V gene has CDR1 SGHTA and CDR2 FQGNSA. This CDR3 contains 15 residues. The CDR3 sequence: CASSGRDGAYNEQFF. CDR3 coding DNA: TGTGCCAGCAGCGGCCGGGACGGAGCCTACAATGAGCAGTTCTTC.

The rearrangement joins TRBV6-2 or TRBV6-3 to TRBJ1-5, with 10 nucleotides matching TRBD1. The CDR3 contains 16 residues. Trimming cost V 4 bases and J 4 bases; bases outside gene matches: 7. CDR1 and CDR2 (germline): MNHEY, SVGEGT. As DNA, the CDR3 is TGTGCCAGCAGTTCACCGGGACAGGGGTGGAATCAGCCCCAGCATTTT. Its translation: CASSSPGQGWNQPQHF.

This clonotype was counted only a few times. The J gene is TRBJ2-7, the V gene TRBV29-1; a weak D match, TRBD1 (6 bases). The CDR3 sequence is 13 residues long. Germline V gene data show CDR1 as SQVTM and CDR2 as ANQGSEA. The CDR3 spells CRAWRDRSYEQYF. In DNA, the CDR3 is TGCAGGGCTTGGCGCGACAGGAGCTACGAGCAGTACTTC.